The rows below give T cell receptor beta chains drawn from one sample of a study of shared clonotypes between healthy human individuals. Data came from immunoSEQ multiplex PCR; TCRdb stores just in-frame clones and leaves some out. The table lists some 2.1 million clones, approximately 94% of them singletons, with roughly 1.1% in the top ten. Specimen: naive CD8+ T cells sorted from blood. The receptors derive from a man aged 18 to 35 in good health. Each CDR3 is given with its conserved first and last residue. Fields, in order: CDR3 length, D gene, clone size, J gene, V gene, CDR3 protein, CDR3 DNA. D genes are given only for firm matches. Expanded clones get a size class; other rows say once, few or many, or leave the size out.

length: 16; D: TRBD1; size: NA; J: TRBJ2-7; V: TRBV4-1; CDR3: CASSQESGQGAYEQYF; DNA: TGCGCCAGCAGCCAAGAGTCTGGCCAGGGGGCCTACGAGCAGTACTTC
length: 13; D: NA; size: NA; J: TRBJ2-1; V: TRBV7-2; CDR3: CASSLVGTNEQFF; DNA: TGTGCCAGCAGCTTAGTAGGGACCAATGAGCAGTTCTTC
length: 17; D: TRBD2; size: NA; J: TRBJ2-7; V: TRBV5-6; CDR3: CASSFGLAGGFENEQYF; DNA: TGTGCCAGCAGCTTTGGACTAGCGGGAGGCTTCGAAAACGAGCAGTACTTC
length: 13; D: TRBD1; size: NA; J: TRBJ2-7; V: TRBV6-5; CDR3: CASSYDRVHEQYF; DNA: TGTGCCAGCAGTTACGACAGGGTACACGAGCAGTACTTC
length: 14; D: TRBD1; size: NA; J: TRBJ2-7; V: TRBV11-2; CDR3: CASSTGTGAYEQYF; DNA: TGTGCCAGCAGCACCGGGACAGGGGCCTACGAGCAGTACTTC
length: 15; D: TRBD1; size: NA; J: TRBJ1-5; V: TRBV29-1; CDR3: CSVGTGVVGNQPQHF; DNA: TGCAGCGTTGGGACAGGGGTTGTAGGCAATCAGCCCCAGCATTTT
length: 16; D: NA; size: NA; J: TRBJ2-1; V: TRBV7-9; CDR3: CASSPPPGSAYNEQFF; DNA: TGTGCCAGCAGCCCCCCCCCAGGGTCTGCCTACAATGAGCAGTTCTTC
length: 16; D: NA; size: NA; J: TRBJ2-3; V: TRBV12-5; CDR3: CASGLVPGSSTDTQYF; DNA: TGTGCTAGTGGTTTGGTACCCGGGTCCAGCACAGATACGCAGTATTTT
length: 15; D: NA; size: NA; J: TRBJ2-3; V: TRBV11-2; CDR3: CASTFGWASTDTQYF; DNA: TGTGCCAGCACCTTCGGGTGGGCTAGCACAGATACGCAGTATTTT
length: 15; D: NA; size: NA; J: TRBJ2-7; V: TRBV4-1; CDR3: CASSRRDIEAYEQYF; DNA: TGCGCCAGCAGCCGCCGGGACATAGAAGCCTACGAGCAGTACTTC
length: 15; D: TRBD1; size: NA; J: TRBJ2-7; V: TRBV28; CDR3: CASSQPGQGSYEQYF; DNA: TGTGCCAGCAGCCAACCAGGACAGGGGTCCTACGAGCAGTACTTC
length: 14; D: NA; size: NA; J: TRBJ2-3; V: TRBV11-3; CDR3: CASSGQGRTDTQYF; DNA: TGTGCCAGCAGCGGGCAGGGTCGCACAGATACGCAGTATTTT
length: 16; D: TRBD1; size: NA; J: TRBJ1-2; V: TRBV10-2; CDR3: CASSDLRDRWNYGYTF; DNA: TGCGCCAGCAGTGACCTCCGGGACAGGTGGAACTATGGCTACACCTTC
length: 14; D: TRBD2; size: NA; J: TRBJ2-5; V: TRBV10-3; CDR3: CAIRETSGQETQYF; DNA: TGTGCCATCAGGGAGACTAGCGGACAAGAGACCCAGTACTTC
length: 16; D: NA; size: NA; J: TRBJ1-6; V: TRBV7-6; CDR3: CASSLEEISYNSPLHF; DNA: TGTGCCAGCAGCTTAGAGGAGATTTCCTATAATTCACCCCTCCACTTT
length: 16; D: NA; size: NA; J: TRBJ2-5; V: TRBV28; CDR3: CASSLVPGVLQETQYF; DNA: TGTGCCAGCAGTTTAGTTCCAGGCGTACTCCAAGAGACCCAGTACTTC
length: 15; D: TRBD1; size: NA; J: TRBJ2-1; V: TRBV6-5; CDR3: CASSNGQGAYNEQFF; DNA: TGTGCCAGCAGTAACGGACAGGGGGCCTACAATGAGCAGTTCTTC
length: 15; D: NA; size: NA; J: TRBJ1-4; V: TRBV5-4; CDR3: CASSLEGGANEKLFF; DNA: TGTGCCAGCAGCTTGGAAGGTGGGGCTAATGAAAAACTGTTTTTT
length: 14; D: NA; size: NA; J: TRBJ2-3; V: TRBV7-6; CDR3: CASSLGPEGDTQYF; DNA: TGTGCCAGCAGCTTAGGGCCCGAGGGGGATACGCAGTATTTT
length: 16; D: NA; size: NA; J: TRBJ2-3; V: TRBV9; CDR3: CASSPYQGGATDTQYF; DNA: TGTGCCAGCAGCCCCTACCAAGGCGGAGCCACAGATACGCAGTATTTT
length: 17; D: TRBD1; size: NA; J: TRBJ1-5; V: TRBV19; CDR3: CASSASGQFTSNQPQHF; DNA: TGTGCCAGTAGCGCCTCGGGACAGTTCACCTCCAATCAGCCCCAGCATTTT
length: 11; D: NA; size: NA; J: TRBJ2-7; V: TRBV5-1; CDR3: CASSFGYEQYF; DNA: TGCGCCAGCAGCTTCGGATACGAGCAGTACTTC
length: 15; D: NA; size: NA; J: TRBJ1-5; V: TRBV27; CDR3: CASSILPPVDQPQHF; DNA: TGTGCCAGCAGTATACTCCCCCCAGTGGATCAGCCCCAGCATTTT
length: 13; D: TRBD1; size: NA; J: TRBJ1-1; V: TRBV9; CDR3: CASSVGGRGQAFF; DNA: TGTGCCAGCAGCGTAGGCGGCAGGGGGCAAGCTTTCTTT
length: 16; D: NA; size: NA; J: TRBJ1-4; V: TRBV7-9; CDR3: CASSLSPGRINEKLFF; DNA: TGTGCCAGCAGCTTATCCCCGGGGCGGATTAATGAAAAACTGTTTTTT
length: 18; D: TRBD1; size: NA; J: TRBJ2-5; V: TRBV7-9; CDR3: CASSLESQGQGRGETQYF; DNA: TGTGCCAGCAGCTTAGAGAGCCAGGGACAGGGGCGCGGGGAGACCCAGTACTTC
length: 15; D: NA; size: NA; J: TRBJ2-5; V: TRBV9; CDR3: CASSGTGGYGETQYF; DNA: TGTGCCAGCAGCGGCACGGGTGGATACGGGGAGACCCAGTACTTC
length: 11; D: TRBD1; size: once; J: TRBJ2-7; V: TRBV6-1; CDR3: CASSERDRDHF; DNA: TGTGCCAGCAGTGAAAGGGACAGGGATCACTTC
length: 15; D: TRBD2; size: NA; J: TRBJ2-7; V: TRBV29-1; CDR3: CSVEDRASGMYEQYF; DNA: TGCAGCGTTGAAGATCGGGCTAGCGGGATGTACGAGCAGTACTTC
length: 14; D: NA; size: NA; J: TRBJ1-4; V: TRBV11-2; CDR3: CASSFEYYNEKLFF; DNA: TGTGCCAGCAGCTTTGAGTATTATAATGAAAAACTGTTTTTT
length: 20; D: TRBD1; size: NA; J: TRBJ1-2; V: TRBV4-1; CDR3: CASSQDSNRDRFYVVQGYTF; DNA: TGCGCCAGCAGCCAAGACTCTAACCGGGACAGGTTCTATGTTGTTCAGGGCTACACCTTC
length: 17; D: NA; size: NA; J: TRBJ2-1; V: TRBV21-1; CDR3: CASSKGGHRGRSDEQFF; DNA: TGTGCCAGCAGCAAAGGAGGTCACAGGGGGAGATCTGATGAGCAGTTCTTC
length: 13; D: NA; size: NA; J: TRBJ2-3; V: TRBV5-1; CDR3: CASSPAGTDTQYF; DNA: TGCGCCAGCAGCCCGGCCGGCACAGATACGCAGTATTTT
length: 14; D: NA; size: NA; J: TRBJ1-6; V: TRBV7-9; CDR3: CASSFIIDGSTLHF; DNA: TGTGCCAGCAGCTTTATCATCGACGGGAGCACCCTCCACTTT
length: 13; D: NA; size: NA; J: TRBJ1-5; V: TRBV6-5; CDR3: CASSSTGNQPQHF; DNA: TGTGCCAGCAGCAGTACAGGGAATCAGCCCCAGCATTTT
length: 15; D: NA; size: NA; J: TRBJ1-4; V: TRBV7-2; CDR3: CASSLGGQPFEKLFF; DNA: TGTGCCAGCAGCTTGGGAGGACAGCCCTTTGAAAAACTGTTTTTT
length: 15; D: NA; size: NA; J: TRBJ1-2; V: TRBV6-1; CDR3: CASSEEVGANYGYTF; DNA: TGTGCCAGCAGTGAAGAAGTCGGCGCTAACTATGGCTACACCTTC
length: 14; D: NA; size: NA; J: TRBJ2-7; V: TRBV4-2; CDR3: CASSQEGRSYEQYF; DNA: TGTGCCAGCAGCCAAGAGGGCCGCTCCTACGAGCAGTACTTC
length: 14; D: NA; size: NA; J: TRBJ1-3; V: TRBV30; CDR3: CAWSVKESGNTIYF; DNA: TGTGCCTGGAGTGTTAAGGAATCTGGAAACACCATATATTTT